Reported below is one T cell receptor (beta chain). CDR1 is SGHNT, CDR2 YENEEA, per germline. This CDR3 is 16 amino acids long. This sample is drawn from a study of T cells expressing NK-cell markers. Using the 5' RACE reads, TCRdb records one entry per CDR3 protein without DNA. Its table records around 470,000 distinct CDR3 sequences. The source material was blood T cells: a sorted CD56 or NKG2C T cell subset, CD4+ or CD8+ T cells, or bulk PBMC T cells (not recorded which). The rearrangement links TRBV11-3 to TRBJ2-6; the D gene TCRdb calls, TRBD1, cannot be checked with no DNA. This TCR derives from a woman aged 50 to 60 in good health. CDR3 loop: CASSHTGPSGANVLTF.